The clone carrying this TCR beta chain was seen only a few times. The CDR3 is made up of 13 amino acids. V was shortened by 9 bases and J by 3 bases, with 15 bases between the two germline ends. CDR1 and CDR2 from the germline V gene are MGHDK and SYGVNS. This sample was included in a study of tumor-infiltrating lymphocytes in oesophageal squamous cell carcinoma. TCRdb fed the PCR reads into MiXCR, producing one record per CDR3 protein. The data contain roughly 21,000 distinct CDR3 sequences, 36% of them seen just once; the ten biggest clones take up about 12%. The sequence was obtained from a male donor with esophageal squamous cell carcinoma. Material for sequencing was esophageal tumor tissue. This chain joins TRBV25-1 and TRBJ2-7; D is perhaps TRBD2 (6 bases). As DNA, the CDR3 is TGTGCCAGTAGAGGGCAGGGAGGCTACGAGCAGTACTTC. Translating gives CASRGQGGYEQYF.